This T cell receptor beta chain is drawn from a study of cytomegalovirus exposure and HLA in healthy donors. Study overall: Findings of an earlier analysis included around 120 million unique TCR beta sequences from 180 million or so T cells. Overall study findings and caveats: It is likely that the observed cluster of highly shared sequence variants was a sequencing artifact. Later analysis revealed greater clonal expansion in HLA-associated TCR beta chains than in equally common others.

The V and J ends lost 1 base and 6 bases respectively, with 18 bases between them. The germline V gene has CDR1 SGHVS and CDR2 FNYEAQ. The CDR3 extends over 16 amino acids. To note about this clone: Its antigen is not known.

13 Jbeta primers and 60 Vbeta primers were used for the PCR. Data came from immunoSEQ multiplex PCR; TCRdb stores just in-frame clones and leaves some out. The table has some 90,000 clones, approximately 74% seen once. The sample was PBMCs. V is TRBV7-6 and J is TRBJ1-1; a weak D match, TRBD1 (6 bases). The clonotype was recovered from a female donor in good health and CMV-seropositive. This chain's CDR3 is CASSLGGRGVSAEAFF. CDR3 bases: TGTGCCAGCAGCTTAGGGGGCAGGGGAGTGAGCGCTGAAGCTTTCTTT. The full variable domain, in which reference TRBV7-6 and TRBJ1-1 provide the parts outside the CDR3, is GAGVSQSPRYKVTKRGQDVALRCDPISGHVSLYWYRQALGQGPEFLTYFNYEAQQDKSGLPNDRFSAERPEGSISTLTIQRTEQRDSAMYRCASSLGGRGVSAEAFFGQGTRLTVV.